Detailed here is one T cell receptor (beta chain). This sample stems from a study of blood T cell repertoires in COVID-19. The table came from immunoSEQ multiplex PCR; TCRdb's copy has only in-frame clones and leaves some out. This sample has fewer than 250,000 clones, with 82% found just once. Per the germline V gene, CDR1 is LGHDT and CDR2 is YNNKEL (reference sequence). V shed 1 base and J shed 7 bases, with 17 bases lying between them. The CDR3 sequence is 16 residues long. The clonotype originates from a woman between 70 and 85 years old with acute or convalescent COVID-19. V gene TRBV3-1 (or the pseudogene TRBV3-2) combines with J gene TRBJ1-5, with D maybe TRBD1 (6 bases). What was sequenced was peripheral blood. The CDR3 DNA sequence: TGTGCCAGCAGCCAAGCAGGGGTAAATTTTGGGCAGCCCCAGCATTTT. Translated, it gives CASSQAGVNFGQPQHF.